Sequencing of this T cell receptor beta chain was carried out in a study of cytomegalovirus exposure and HLA in healthy donors. Per germline, CDR1 MRHNA and CDR2 SNTAGT. V lost 0 bases and J lost 4; bases outside the gene matches: 2. CDR3 size: 15 residues. PCR used 60 Vbeta primers and 13 Jbeta primers. Libraries were prepared by immunoSEQ multiplex PCR; TCRdb keeps only in-frame clonotypes and omits some of them. This sample yields some 140,000 clones, of which about three quarters are seen a single time; under 1.5% belongs to the top ten. Sequencing used PBMCs. The V call is TRBV6-4, the J call TRBJ2-1; TRBD2 matches at 8 bases. The clonotype comes from a male donor in good health and CMV-seropositive. CDR3 DNA: TGTGCCAGCAGTGACTCAGCGGGAGCTTACAATGAGCAGTTCTTC. It encodes CASSDSAGAYNEQFF.